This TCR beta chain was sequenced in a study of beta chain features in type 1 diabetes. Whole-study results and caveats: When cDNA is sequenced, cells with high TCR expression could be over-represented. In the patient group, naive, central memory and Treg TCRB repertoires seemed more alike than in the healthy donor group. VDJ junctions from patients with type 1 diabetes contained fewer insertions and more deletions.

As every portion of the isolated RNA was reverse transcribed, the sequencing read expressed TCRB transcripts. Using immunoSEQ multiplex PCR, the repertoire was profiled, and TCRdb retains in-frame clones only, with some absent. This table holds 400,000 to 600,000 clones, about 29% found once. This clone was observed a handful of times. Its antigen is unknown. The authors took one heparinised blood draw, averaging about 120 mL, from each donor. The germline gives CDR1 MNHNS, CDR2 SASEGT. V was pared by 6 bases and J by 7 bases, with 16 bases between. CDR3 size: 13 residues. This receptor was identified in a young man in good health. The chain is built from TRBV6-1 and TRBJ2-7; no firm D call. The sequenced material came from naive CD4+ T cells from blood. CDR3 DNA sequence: TGTGCCAGCAGAGCCCTTGACTCGAGGGAGCAGTACTTC. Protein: CASRALDSREQYF.